This T cell receptor (beta chain) is from a study of T-cell reconstitution after alpha-beta-depleted transplantation in children. The authors prepared the TCRbeta library with unique molecular identifiers. Each CDR3 protein is one row after TCRdb ran MiXCR on the PCR reads. Of approximately 240,000 distinct CDR3 sequences listed, roughly 10% are singletons. This CDR3 spans 14 amino acids. Germline V CDR1 and CDR2: MNHEY, SVGEGT. V was clipped by 7 bases and J by 6 bases, with 17 bases between them. The sample here was PBMCs from the stem cell graft donor, taken from the stem cell graft. This chain joins TRBV6-2 or TRBV6-3 and TRBJ2-3; D unresolved. This sequence was found in a human donor who donated a stem cell graft to a child with acute lymphoblastic leukemia. The CDR3 here is CASKTSRNPDTQYF. As DNA, the CDR3 is TGTGCCAGCAAGACTTCCCGAAATCCGGATACGCAGTATTTT.